The clone carrying this TCR beta chain occurred a few times. Together with a sample-barcoded 5' primer, a J-beta primer mix was included in a second PCR lasting about 6 to 11 cycles. Individual samples furnished no less than 2.5 million CDR3-containing paired-end reads apiece. Each CDR3 protein gets one entry after TCRdb re-called the 5' RACE reads with MiXCR. The data hold 1.5 million to 2 million distinct CDR3 sequences, with over 25% observed a single time. The sample is drawn from a study of blood T cells in healthy people across ages. The V gene's germline CDR1 is DFQATT and CDR2 SNEGSKA (reference sequence). Trimming pared 3 bases from V and 2 bases from J, leaving 16 bases between. CDR3 length: 15 residues.

The sequence was collected from a woman aged 25 to 39 in good health. This chain joins TRBV20-1 and TRBJ2-5, with D hard to call. The sample consisted of blood. The CDR3 reads CSASSNGLYQETQYF. The CDR3 DNA sequence: TGCAGTGCTAGCTCCAATGGGCTTTATCAAGAGACCCAGTACTTC.